This TCR beta chain appears in the sequencing data of a study of blood T cell repertoires in COVID-19. In the study overall: PBMCs, B-cell-depleted T cells, or T cells were the source of the cDNA or gDNA that made up the material.

The V gene's germline CDR1 is SGHRS and CDR2 YFSETQ. This CDR3 contains 15 residues. J gave up 6 bases and V 0 bases, and 6 bases lay outside the gene matches. Clones were read by immunoSEQ multiplex PCR, and TCRdb kept only the in-frame ones, dropping some. The sample carries tens of thousands of clones, around 79% recorded once. This chain connects TRBV5-1 to TRBJ2-3, with 8 positions matching TRBD2. The TCR sequence derives from a man between 45 and 60 years old with active or convalescent COVID-19. The sequencing sample was made of peripheral blood. Here the CDR3 reads CASSLAPGGRDTQYF. The CDR3 DNA reads TGCGCCAGCAGCTTGGCACCGGGGGGGCGGGATACGCAGTATTTT.